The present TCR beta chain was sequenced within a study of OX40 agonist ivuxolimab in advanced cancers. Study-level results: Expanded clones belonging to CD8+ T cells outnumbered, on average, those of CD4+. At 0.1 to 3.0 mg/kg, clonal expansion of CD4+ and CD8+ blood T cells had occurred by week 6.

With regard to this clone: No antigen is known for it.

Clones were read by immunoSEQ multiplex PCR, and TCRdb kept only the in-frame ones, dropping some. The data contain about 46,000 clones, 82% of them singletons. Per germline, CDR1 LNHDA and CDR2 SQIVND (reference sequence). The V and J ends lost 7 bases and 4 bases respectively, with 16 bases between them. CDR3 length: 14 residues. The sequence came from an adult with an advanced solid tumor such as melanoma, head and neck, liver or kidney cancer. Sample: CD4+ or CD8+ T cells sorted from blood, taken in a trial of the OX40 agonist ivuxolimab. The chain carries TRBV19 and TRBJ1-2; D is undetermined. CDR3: CASMEDVWSYGYTF. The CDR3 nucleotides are TGTGCCAGTATGGAGGATGTATGGAGCTATGGCTACACCTTC.